Sequencing of this T cell receptor beta chain was carried out in a study of cytomegalovirus exposure and HLA in healthy donors. The data were produced by immunoSEQ multiplex PCR, yet TCRdb's version contains in-frame clones alone and is incomplete. The data hold under 200,000 clones, with around 84% observed a single time. V dropped 3 bases and J dropped 4 bases, with 14 bases sitting between them. CDR1 is SGDLS, CDR2 YYNGEE, per germline. This CDR3 is built from 15 residues. Sequencing input: PBMCs. The clonotype originates from a man aged 18 to 29 in good health and CMV-seropositive. This chain uses TRBV9 with TRBJ1-3; maybe TRBD1 (5 bases). This chain's CDR3 is CASSGGGATGNTIYF. CDR3 DNA sequence: TGTGCCAGCAGCGGGGGTGGGGCGACCGGAAACACCATATATTTT. Full variable domain (remainder filled in from reference TRBV9 and TRBJ1-3): DSGVTQTPKHLITATGQRVTLRCSPRSGDLSVYWYQQSLDQGLQFLIQYYNGEERAKGNILERFSAQQFPDLHSELNLSSLELGDSALYFCASSGGGATGNTIYFGEGSWLTVV.